The rows below give T cell receptor beta chains drawn from one sample of a study of immunodeficiency. The assay was immunoSEQ multiplex PCR, and TCRdb's table has in-frame clones only and misses some. Among some 3,900 clones listed, 90% to 95% were seen once. Specimen: CD4+ T cells from blood. These receptors were collected from a human donor in good health. Both conserved end residues are trimmed from each CDR3. A D gene is named only where the DNA matches it firmly.

j_call,d_call,v_call,cdr3_aa
TRBJ1-4,-,TRBV29-1,SAHRVRGVIEKLF
TRBJ2-5,-,TRBV6-1,ASSELDLQGLETQY
TRBJ2-3,-,TRBV6-1,ASSEVSDTQY
TRBJ2-1,TRBD2,TRBV27,ASSLFVPRGGLAGINEQF
TRBJ2-1,-,TRBV7-9,ASSLGRAAAGNEQF
TRBJ1-5,-,TRBV6-7,ASSYTLSSNQPQH
TRBJ2-7,TRBD2,TRBV5-1,ASSPNPAGSSYEQY
TRBJ2-7,TRBD2,TRBV28,ASSPTSGGTLREQY
TRBJ2-5,-,TRBV6-5,ASSYSMSRGQETQY
TRBJ2-3,TRBD2,TRBV12-5,ASGTGLAGDTQY
TRBJ1-3,-,TRBV25-1,ASSGKSSGNTIY
TRBJ1-6,TRBD1,TRBV7-9,ASSLGQGFYNSPLH
TRBJ2-3,-,TRBV28,ASSSLSGSGLANTQY
TRBJ2-5,-,TRBV10-3,AISESGETQY
TRBJ2-7,-,TRBV7-9,ASSPWRIGSYEQY
TRBJ1-2,-,TRBV7-8,ASSLVWGRALNYGYT
TRBJ2-3,-,TRBV18,ASSFGRLPPTDTQY
TRBJ1-1,-,TRBV9,ASSGGGLGTEAF
TRBJ2-1,-,TRBV29-1,SVRGGGGNEQF
TRBJ1-2,-,TRBV3-1/TRBV3-2,ASSQGLGAHYGYT
TRBJ2-7,TRBD1,TRBV7-8,ASSLVKGAVYEQY
TRBJ1-5,-,TRBV18,ASSPGTASNQPQH
TRBJ1-2,TRBD1,TRBV6-2/TRBV6-3,ASSYMGQKLNYGYT
TRBJ1-1,TRBD1,TRBV6-5,ASSTDRARTEAF
TRBJ1-3,-,TRBV19,ASSIFEGTSIY
TRBJ1-2,-,TRBV5-8,ASSLGGSLKYGYT
TRBJ2-5,-,TRBV5-5,ASSSLGAETQY
TRBJ1-4,-,TRBV10-1,ASTQQAANEKLF
TRBJ2-7,-,TRBV6-2/TRBV6-3,ASSVIAKYEQY
TRBJ2-1,TRBD1,TRBV9,ASSLGQEYNEQF
TRBJ1-5,-,TRBV5-8,ASSIFGGVEDYQPQH
TRBJ2-5,TRBD2,TRBV5-6,ASTGRGRRLAETQY
TRBJ2-1,TRBD2,TRBV4-1,ASSQGLNREGRNEQF
TRBJ1-4,-,TRBV2,ASSEARRQTTTNEKLF
TRBJ1-5,TRBD1,TRBV6-5,ASRQTGGNQPQH
TRBJ2-7,-,TRBV28,ASSPRAQLKPWEQY
TRBJ2-4,-,TRBV5-1,ASSSLAKNIQY
TRBJ1-1,-,TRBV19,ASSIDGGGTEAF
TRBJ2-2,TRBD1,TRBV2,ASTWDRAVGELF
TRBJ1-1,-,TRBV14,ASRRTALNTEAF
TRBJ1-2,-,TRBV6-1,ASSELVTGDRGYT
TRBJ2-1,TRBD2,TRBV28,ASSSGRVLYNEQF
TRBJ1-1,-,TRBV4-1,ASSQESFRNTEAF